This T cell receptor beta chain was profiled in a study of beta chain features in type 1 diabetes. Study-level results: Patients' naive, central memory and Treg TCRB repertoires seemed closer to one another than those of healthy donors. For Type 1 diabetes patients, all four CD4+ subsets carried TCRB CDR3s that were moderately but significantly shorter. A potential PCR bias toward shorter templates would be equal in patient and control samples.

This clone was picked up a small number of times. Its antigen is not identified. Expressed TCRB transcripts were sequenced, since all the RNA that had been isolated was reverse transcribed. Profiling relied on immunoSEQ multiplex PCR, and the TCRdb table lists in-frame clones only, not all of them. The profile shows around 710,000 clones, around 11% of them singletons. In all sorted populations, purity surpassed 98%. Trimming took off 1 base at V and 5 bases at J, with 11 bases between the two ends. Germline V lookup: CDR1 LGHNA, CDR2 YSLEER. CDR3 size: 14 residues. The TCR sequence derives from a man aged 30-40 years with type 1 diabetes. Sequenced input: naive CD4+ T cells from blood. The chain recombines TRBV4-3 with TRBJ1-1; TRBD1 might be the D (6 bases). The DNA for the CDR3 is TGCGCCAGCAGCCAAGCGGGCAGGGGAACTGAAGCTTTCTTT. This sequence encodes CASSQAGRGTEAFF.